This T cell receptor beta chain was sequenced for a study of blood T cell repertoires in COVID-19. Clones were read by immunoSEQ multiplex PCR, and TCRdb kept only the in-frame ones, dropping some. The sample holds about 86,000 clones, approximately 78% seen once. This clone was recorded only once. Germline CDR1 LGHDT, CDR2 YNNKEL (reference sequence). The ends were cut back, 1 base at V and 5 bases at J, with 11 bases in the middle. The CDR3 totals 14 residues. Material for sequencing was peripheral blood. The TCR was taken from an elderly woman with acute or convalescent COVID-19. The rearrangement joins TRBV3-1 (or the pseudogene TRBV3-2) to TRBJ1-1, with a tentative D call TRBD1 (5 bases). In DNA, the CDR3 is TGTGCCAGCAGCCAAGGTGGCAGGGTGACTGAAGCTTTCTTT. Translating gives CASSQGGRVTEAFF.